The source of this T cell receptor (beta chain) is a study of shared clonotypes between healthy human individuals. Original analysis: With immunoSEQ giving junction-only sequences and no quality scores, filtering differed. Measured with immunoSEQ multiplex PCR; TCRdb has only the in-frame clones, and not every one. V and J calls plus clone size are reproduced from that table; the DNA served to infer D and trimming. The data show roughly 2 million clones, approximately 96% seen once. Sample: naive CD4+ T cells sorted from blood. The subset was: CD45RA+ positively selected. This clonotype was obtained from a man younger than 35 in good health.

The CDR3 region has the DNA TGTGCCAGCAGTTTCAGGACGACCCCTCTCGAGCAGTACTTC. Amino acid sequence: CASSFRTTPLEQYF. The chain couples TRBV28 to TRBJ2-7; D is unresolved. Trimming took 3 bases from V and 6 from J, leaving 15 bases between them. Germline V lookup: CDR1 MDHEN, CDR2 SYDVKM. The CDR3 has 14 residues.